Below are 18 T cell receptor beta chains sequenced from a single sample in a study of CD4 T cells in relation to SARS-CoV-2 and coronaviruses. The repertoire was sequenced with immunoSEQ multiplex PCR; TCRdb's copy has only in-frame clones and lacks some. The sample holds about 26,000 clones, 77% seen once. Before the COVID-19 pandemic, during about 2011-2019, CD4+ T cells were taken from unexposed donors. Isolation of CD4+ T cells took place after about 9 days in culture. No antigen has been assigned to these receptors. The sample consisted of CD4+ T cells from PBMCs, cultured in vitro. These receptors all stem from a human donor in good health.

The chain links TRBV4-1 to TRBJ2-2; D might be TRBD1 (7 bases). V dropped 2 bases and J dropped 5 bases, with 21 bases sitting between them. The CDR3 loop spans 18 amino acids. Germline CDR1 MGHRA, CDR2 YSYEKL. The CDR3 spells CASSQLPIQGGRTGELFF. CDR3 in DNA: TGCGCCAGCAGCCAACTCCCGATTCAGGGGGGTAGGACCGGGGAGCTGTTTTTT.

CDR3 region: CASSAGSSSYNEQFF. CDR3 coding DNA: TGTGCCAGCAGCGCGGGGAGCAGCTCCTACAATGAGCAGTTCTTC. The chain uses TRBV11-1 and TRBJ2-1, with D possibly matching TRBD2 (6 bases). Germline V gives CDR1 SGHAT, CDR2 FQDESV (reference sequence). V lost 5 bases to trimming and J lost 0 bases, with 11 bases between them. CDR3 length equals 15 residues.

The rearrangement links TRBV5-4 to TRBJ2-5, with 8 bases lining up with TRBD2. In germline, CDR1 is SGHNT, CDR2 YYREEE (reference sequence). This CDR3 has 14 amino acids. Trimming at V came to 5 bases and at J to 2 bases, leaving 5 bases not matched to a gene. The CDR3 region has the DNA TGTGCCAGCAGTACTAGCGGTTATCAAGAGACCCAGTACTTC. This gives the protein CASSTSGYQETQYF.

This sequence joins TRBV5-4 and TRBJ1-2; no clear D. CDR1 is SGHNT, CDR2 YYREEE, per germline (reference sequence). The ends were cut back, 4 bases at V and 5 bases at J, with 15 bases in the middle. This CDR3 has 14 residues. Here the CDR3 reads CASSLGLGEYGYTF. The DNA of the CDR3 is TGTGCCAGCAGCCTTGGGCTGGGAGAGTATGGCTACACCTTC.

Here the CDR3 DNA reads TGTGCCAGCAGCTTACCGGCCCGGGGGGAGAGATCGGGCAATGAGCAGTTCTTC. Its translation is CASSLPARGERSGNEQFF. The V call is TRBV7-2, the J call TRBJ2-1; TRBD2 matches 7 bases. The germline V gene encodes CDR1 SGHTA and CDR2 FQGNSA. V lost 2 bases and J lost 6; bases outside the gene matches: 16. CDR3 length: 18 amino acids.

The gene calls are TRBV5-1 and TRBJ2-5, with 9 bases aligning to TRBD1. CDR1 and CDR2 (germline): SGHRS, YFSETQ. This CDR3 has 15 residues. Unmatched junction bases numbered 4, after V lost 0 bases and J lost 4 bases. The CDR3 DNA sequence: TGCGCCAGCAGCTTGGGGGACAGGGTAAGAGAGACCCAGTACTTC. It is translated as CASSLGDRVRETQYF.

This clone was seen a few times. CDR3: CASSLRDRNYNEQFF. For the CDR3, the DNA is TGTGCCAGCAGCTTGAGGGACAGGAACTACAATGAGCAGTTCTTC. The chain uses TRBV5-4 and TRBJ2-1, with TRBD1 matching 8 bases. V dropped 1 base and J dropped 3; count of bases not matched to a gene: 3. From germline, CDR1 is SGHNT and CDR2 YYREEE (reference sequence). The CDR3 consists of 15 residues.

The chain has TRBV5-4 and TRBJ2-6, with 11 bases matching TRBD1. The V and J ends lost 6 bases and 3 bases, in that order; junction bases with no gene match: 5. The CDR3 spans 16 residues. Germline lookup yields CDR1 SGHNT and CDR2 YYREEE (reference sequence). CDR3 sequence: CASTRTGGLGANVLTF. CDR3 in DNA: TGTGCCAGCACCCGGACAGGGGGCCTTGGGGCCAACGTCCTGACTTTC.

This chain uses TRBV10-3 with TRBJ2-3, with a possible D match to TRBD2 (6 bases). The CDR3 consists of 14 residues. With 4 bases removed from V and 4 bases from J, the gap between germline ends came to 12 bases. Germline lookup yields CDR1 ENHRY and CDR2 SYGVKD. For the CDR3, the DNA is TGTGCCATCAGTGCCCCCAGGGAGGCAGATACGCAGTATTTT. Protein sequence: CAISAPREADTQYF.

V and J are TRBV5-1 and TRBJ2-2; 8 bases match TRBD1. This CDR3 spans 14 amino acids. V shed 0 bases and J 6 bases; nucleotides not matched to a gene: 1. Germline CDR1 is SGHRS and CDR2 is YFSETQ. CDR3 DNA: TGCGCCAGCAGCTTGGGACAGGGGTCCGGGGAGCTGTTTTTT. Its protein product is CASSLGQGSGELFF.

The CDR3 region is CASSGEMGQQNTGELFF. CDR3 DNA sequence: TGTGCCAGCAGTGGGGAGATGGGACAGCAGAACACCGGGGAGCTGTTTTTT. The chain combines TRBV7-9 with TRBJ2-2, with 7 bases identical to TRBD1. Germline V gene sequence: CDR1 SEHNR, CDR2 FQNEAQ (reference sequence). The CDR3 length is 17 residues. J gave up 1 base and V 6 bases, and 11 bases lay outside the gene matches.

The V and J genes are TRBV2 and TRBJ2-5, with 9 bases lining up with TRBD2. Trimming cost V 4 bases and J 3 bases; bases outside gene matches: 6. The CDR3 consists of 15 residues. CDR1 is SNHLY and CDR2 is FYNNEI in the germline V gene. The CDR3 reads CASSAGGRAEETQYF. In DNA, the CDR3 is TGTGCCAGCAGTGCTGGCGGGAGGGCCGAAGAGACCCAGTACTTC.

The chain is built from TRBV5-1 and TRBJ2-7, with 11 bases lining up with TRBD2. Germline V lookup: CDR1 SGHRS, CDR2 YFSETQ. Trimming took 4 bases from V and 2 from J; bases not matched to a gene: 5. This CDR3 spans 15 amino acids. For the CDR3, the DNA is TGCGCCAGCAGCGCGACTAGCGGGGACGCCTACGAGCAGTACTTC. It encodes CASSATSGDAYEQYF.

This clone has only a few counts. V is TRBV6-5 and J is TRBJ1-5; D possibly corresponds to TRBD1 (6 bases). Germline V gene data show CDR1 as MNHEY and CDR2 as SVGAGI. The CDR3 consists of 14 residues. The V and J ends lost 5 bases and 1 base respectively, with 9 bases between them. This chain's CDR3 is CASSRDTSNQPQHF. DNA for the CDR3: TGTGCCAGCAGTCGGGACACCAGCAATCAGCCCCAGCATTTT.

The CDR3 region has the DNA TGTGCCAGCAGTGAAGGTGACGACGAGCAGTACTTC. Its translation: CASSEGDDEQYF. This chain joins TRBV2 and TRBJ2-7; D is uncertain. Germline V gives CDR1 SNHLY, CDR2 FYNNEI. The CDR3 runs to 12 residues. V shed 1 base and J shed 5 bases, with 6 bases lying between them.

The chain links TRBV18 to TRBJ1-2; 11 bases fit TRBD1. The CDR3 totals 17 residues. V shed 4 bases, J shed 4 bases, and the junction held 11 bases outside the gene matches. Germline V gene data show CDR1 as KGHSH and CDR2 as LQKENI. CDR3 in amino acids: CASSLGQGGRSGYGYTF. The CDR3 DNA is TGTGCCAGCTCACTGGGACAGGGGGGCCGAAGTGGCTATGGCTACACCTTC.

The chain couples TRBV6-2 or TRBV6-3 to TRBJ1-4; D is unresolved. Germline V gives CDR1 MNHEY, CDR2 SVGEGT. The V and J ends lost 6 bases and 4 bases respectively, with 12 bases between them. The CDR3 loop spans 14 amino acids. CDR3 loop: CASSTRAYNEKLFF. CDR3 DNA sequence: TGTGCCAGCAGCACCCGGGCCTATAATGAAAAACTGTTTTTT.

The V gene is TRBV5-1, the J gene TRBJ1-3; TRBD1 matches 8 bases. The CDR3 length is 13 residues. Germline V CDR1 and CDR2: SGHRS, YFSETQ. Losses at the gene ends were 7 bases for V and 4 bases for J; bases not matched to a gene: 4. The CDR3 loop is CASGQGLGNTIYF. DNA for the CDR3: TGCGCCAGCGGACAGGGTCTCGGAAACACCATATATTTT.